The entry below describes one T cell receptor beta chain. What antigen it recognizes has not been identified. No base quality values were provided; no much bigger clone lies one nucleotide off. Reading the germline V gene (reference sequence) gives CDR1 LGHDT and CDR2 YNNKEL. V is cut by 4 bases and J by 0 bases, and the space between the germline ends is 14 bases. Spanning cysteine to phenylalanine, the CDR3 consists of 16 amino acids. Only the CDR3 DNA is retained, 48 bases long and in frame from the first base. The data were obtained in a study of T-cell reconstitution after alpha-beta-depleted transplantation in children listed by TCRdb under 2016. General notes on the study: The study quantitatively tracked T-cell immune reconstitution after TCRalphabeta/CD19-depleted allogeneic hematopoietic cell transplantation in children using TCR repertoire profiling.

Library preparation employed PCR. The instrument given in TCRdb is Illumina HiSeq 2500. To normalize quantification of the TCRbeta repertoire, the TCR libraries were built with molecular barcoding that relied on unique molecular identifiers. TCRdb reprocessed the public reads (quality trimming at Q25 with fastp, clone calling with MiXCR) and kept in-frame beta chains. Rows are combined by CDR3 protein, so each entry shows the most common genes and DNA. The sample table holds 300,000 to 400,000 distinct CDR3 sequences, of which about 14% were seen once. The top ten hold about 4% of the sample. The clonotype originates from a human donor who donated a stem cell graft to a child with Fanconi anemia. Recombination joined TRBV3-1 with TRBJ2-3; the D gene is perhaps TRBD2, on 6 matching bases. Here the sequenced sample was PBMCs, taken from the stem cell graft. The nucleotide sequence reads TGTGCCAGCAGCCGACCGGGACTTCTTAGCACAGATACGCAGTATTTT. Its coded protein is CASSRPGLLSTDTQYF.